These 24 T cell receptor beta chains came from one sample sequenced in a study of CD8 T cells in ankylosing spondylitis. TCRdb recomputed calls from the 5' RACE reads with MiXCR, one row per CDR3 protein. This sample carries 69,000 or so distinct CDR3 sequences, roughly 5.2% of them seen once, and the ten largest clones take roughly 2.3%. The specimen was blood, either unsorted or a sorted T cell fraction (not recorded which). Source of these receptors: a male donor with ankylosing spondylitis or in good health (not recorded which).

This clonotype was found many times. The CDR3 here is CASRQGRDTEAFF. The CDR3 DNA is TGCGCCAGTCGACAGGGGAGGGACACTGAAGCTTTCTTT. The rearrangement links TRBV5-1 to TRBJ1-1, with 8 bases that match TRBD1. Germline V lookup: CDR1 SGHRS, CDR2 YFSETQ. Germline trimming cut 8 bases from V and 3 bases from J; bases unmatched to any gene: 6. There are 13 residues in the CDR3.

This clonotype has at least ten counts. The chain employs TRBV20-1 and TRBJ1-1, with TRBD1 matching 9 bases. Unmatched junction bases numbered 5, after V lost 6 bases and J lost 3 bases. The germline V gene encodes CDR1 DFQATT and CDR2 SNEGSKA (reference sequence). CDR3 length equals 13 residues. CDR3 residues: CSAGGQGDTEAFF. For the CDR3, the DNA is TGCAGTGCGGGGGGACAGGGTGACACTGAAGCTTTCTTT.

The table lists this clonotype with many counts. The rearrangement uses TRBV20-1 and TRBJ1-5; D is undetermined. Trimming cost V 3 bases and J 5 bases, with 14 bases left between them. CDR3 length equals 14 residues. The V gene's germline CDR1 is DFQATT and CDR2 SNEGSKA (reference sequence). Here the CDR3 reads CSARTRTKDQPQHF. The CDR3 DNA reads as TGCAGTGCTAGGACGCGGACCAAAGATCAGCCCCAGCATTTT.

This clonotype was observed many times. The chain carries TRBV5-1 and TRBJ1-6; 8 bases align to TRBD1. CDR1 is SGHRS, CDR2 YFSETQ, per germline. Trimming removed 4 bases from V and 6 bases from J; junction bases left unmatched: 6. CDR3 length: 15 residues. The CDR3 loop reads CASSTDGQGNSPLHF. CDR3 coding DNA: TGCGCCAGCAGCACGGACGGACAGGGTAATTCACCCCTCCACTTT.

At least ten counts were recorded for this clonotype. The chain recombines TRBV29-1 with TRBJ2-3; 10 bases agree with TRBD2. Trimming removed 7 bases from V and 3 bases from J; junction bases left unmatched: 10. Germline-derived CDR1 and CDR2 are SQVTM and ANQGSEA. The CDR3 contains 15 residues. This CDR3 is CSAGGIAGGTDTQYF. CDR3 nucleotide sequence: TGCAGCGCCGGGGGCATAGCGGGGGGAACAGATACGCAGTATTTT.

This clonotype was detected only a few times. One junction end disagrees with the germline gene, perhaps due to a read error. This rearrangement joins TRBV7-9 to TRBJ2-1, with D perhaps given as TRBD1 or TRBD2 (5 bases each). The CDR3 runs 12 residues. In germline, CDR1 is SEHNR, CDR2 FQNEAQ (reference sequence). In DNA form, the CDR3 reads TGTACCAGCAGCCCTGGGGGAAATGAGCAGTTCTTC. It specifies CTSSPGGNEQFF.

This clonotype appeared many times. The chain recombines TRBV3-1 with TRBJ2-3; maybe TRBD2 (6 bases). This CDR3 spans 13 amino acids. The V and J ends lost 8 bases and 2 bases respectively, with 11 bases between them. Germline V gives CDR1 LGHDT, CDR2 YNNKEL (reference sequence). CDR3 sequence: CASEGLSTDTQYF. The DNA of the CDR3 is TGTGCCAGCGAGGGACTTTCCACAGATACGCAGTATTTT.

This clonotype came up many times. The CDR3 loop reads CAISESKAGGTYF. CDR3 sequence (DNA): TGTGCCATCAGTGAGTCGAAAGCGGGGGGAACGTACTTC. V usage is TRBV10-3 and J usage is TRBJ2-5; TRBD2 matches 9 bases. Germline loops: CDR1 ENHRY, CDR2 SYGVKD. This CDR3 contains 13 residues. Trimming at V came to 0 bases and at J to 13 bases, leaving 6 bases not matched to a gene.

This clonotype was counted many times. The V call is TRBV20-1, the J call TRBJ2-1; D remains unclear. The ends were cut back, 5 bases at V and 7 bases at J, with 15 bases in the middle. Per germline, CDR1 DFQATT and CDR2 SNEGSKA (reference sequence). CDR3 size: 13 residues. Here the CDR3 DNA reads TGCAGTGCTGGGCTGAATAATCAGAATGAGCAGTTCTTC. It yields the protein CSAGLNNQNEQFF.

This clonotype occurred many times. This chain uses TRBV28 with TRBJ2-7; 8 nucleotides align to TRBD1. Trimming took 4 bases from V and 4 from J; bases not matched to a gene: 6. The CDR3 covers 14 residues. Germline loops: CDR1 MDHEN, CDR2 SYDVKM. CDR3 amino acids: CASSSGQGTYEQYF. CDR3 sequence (DNA): TGTGCCAGCAGTTCCGGACAGGGTACGTACGAGCAGTACTTC. The full variable domain, completed using reference TRBV28 and TRBJ2-7, is DVKVTQSSRYLVKRTGEKVFLECVQDMDHENMFWYRQDPGLGLRLIYFSYDVKMKEKGDIPEGYSVSREKKERFSLILESASTNQTSMYLCASSSGQGTYEQYFGPGTRLTVT.

This clonotype was picked up many times. The rearrangement links TRBV11-3 to TRBJ2-1; 16 bases line up with TRBD2. CDR3 length: 18 amino acids. Per germline, CDR1 SGHNT and CDR2 YENEEA. V shed 1 base and J 7 bases; nucleotides not matched to a gene: 7. The CDR3 sequence: CASSLVGTSGGATNEQFF. Written as DNA, the CDR3 is TGTGCCAGCAGCTTAGTGGGGACTAGCGGGGGGGCCACGAATGAGCAGTTCTTC.

Ten or more counts support this clonotype. This chain joins TRBV7-8 and TRBJ2-1, with TRBD2 identical over 7 bases. Germline CDR1 reads SGHVS; CDR2 reads FQNEAQ. The CDR3 covers 16 residues. Trimming took 3 bases from V and 0 from J; bases not matched to a gene: 5. CDR3 sequence: CASSLGLLSSYNEQFF. CDR3 sequence (DNA): TGTGCCAGCAGCTTGGGACTACTAAGCTCCTACAATGAGCAGTTCTTC.

This clonotype has a count of ten or more. This chain uses TRBV10-2 with TRBJ2-5; 10 bases fit TRBD2. Trimming removed 4 bases from V and 4 bases from J; junction bases left unmatched: 15. CDR1 is WSHSY, CDR2 SAAADI, per germline. The CDR3 is 18 amino acids. The CDR3 coding sequence is TGCGCCAGCAGTGCGATGACGGGGGCTAGCGGGGGAGCAGAGACCCAGTACTTC. Encoded protein: CASSAMTGASGGAETQYF.

Ten or more counts support this clonotype. The rearrangement uses TRBV9 and TRBJ1-2, with D perhaps matching TRBD1 (6 bases). Germline V gives CDR1 SGDLS, CDR2 YYNGEE. This CDR3 spans 12 amino acids. The ends were cut back, 9 bases at V and 2 bases at J, with 11 bases in the middle. CDR3 sequence (DNA): TGTGCCACAGGGGAAGTGAACTATGGCTACACCTTC. Its protein is CATGEVNYGYTF.

The table lists this clonotype with many counts. The chain couples TRBV7-3 to TRBJ2-1, with 11 positions matching TRBD1. Germline V gene sequence: CDR1 SGHTA, CDR2 FQGTGA. The V and J ends lost 4 bases and 8 bases, in that order; junction bases with no gene match: 7. This CDR3 region has 15 residues. The CDR3: CASSYRTGGQDEQFF. The CDR3, as DNA: TGTGCCAGCAGCTATCGGACAGGGGGCCAGGATGAGCAGTTCTTC.

This clonotype was counted many times. The rearrangement joins TRBV5-1 to TRBJ2-7; D unresolved. Between the trimmed V and J ends, which lost 1 base and 1 base, there was a span of 12 bases. Looked up from germline, CDR1 is SGHRS and CDR2 is YFSETQ. This CDR3 region has 15 residues. CDR3 loop: CASSLTDPRSYEQYF. The CDR3 DNA follows: TGCGCCAGCAGCTTGACCGACCCACGATCCTACGAGCAGTACTTC.

Of note for this clonotype: One end of the junction is discordant with germline, which a read error may explain. V usage is TRBV6-2 or TRBV6-3 and J usage is TRBJ2-7; D possibly corresponds to TRBD2 (5 bases). CDR1 is MNHEY and CDR2 is SVGEGT in the germline V gene. This CDR3 has 14 residues. This CDR3 reads CVSRGDTGNYEQHF. As DNA, the CDR3 is TGTGTCAGCAGAGGAGATACGGGGAACTACGAGCAGCACTTC.

Many counts were recorded for this clonotype. The genes are TRBV5-1 and TRBJ2-1; the match to TRBD2 covers 8 bases. Losses at the gene ends were 7 bases for V and 4 bases for J; bases not matched to a gene: 10. CDR1 and CDR2 from the germline V gene are SGHRS and YFSETQ. The CDR3 loop spans 15 amino acids. CDR3 residues: CASSPPGLGYNEQFF. CDR3 in DNA: TGCGCCAGCTCCCCCCCGGGACTAGGTTACAATGAGCAGTTCTTC.

The chain carries TRBV18 and TRBJ2-1; D not resolved. Germline lookup yields CDR1 KGHSH and CDR2 LQKENI. The CDR3 contains 20 residues. With 4 bases removed from V and 1 base from J, the gap between germline ends came to 26 bases. For the CDR3, the DNA is TGTGCCAGCTCACTTGAGGTGGCAGAACCGTATAGTCGTTCCTACAATGAGCAGTTCTTC. Protein product: CASSLEVAEPYSRSYNEQFF.

This clonotype showed up many times. This chain uses TRBV10-3 with TRBJ1-1; D is unresolved. Germline V gives CDR1 ENHRY, CDR2 SYGVKD. The CDR3 runs 13 residues. V was cut by 3 bases and J by 3 bases, with 8 bases left in between. The CDR3 loop is CAISDESDTEAFF. CDR3 DNA: TGTGCCATCAGTGACGAATCGGACACTGAAGCTTTCTTT.

The J gene is TRBJ2-6, the V gene TRBV20-1; D is unresolved. The length of the CDR3 is 15 residues. V gave up 3 bases and J gave up 0 bases, with 9 bases separating them. Germline V gene lookup returns CDR1 DFQATT and CDR2 SNEGSKA (reference sequence). This CDR3 is CSARDGYSGANVLTF. CDR3 in DNA: TGCAGTGCTAGGGACGGGTACTCTGGGGCCAACGTCCTGACTTTC.

This clonotype was observed many times. The gene calls are TRBV24-1 and TRBJ1-1; possibly TRBD1 for D (5 bases). V was pared by 5 bases and J by 4 bases, with 10 bases between. The CDR3 extends over 13 amino acids. Germline CDR1 and CDR2: KGHDR and SFDVKD. The CDR3 sequence: CATSGGTSTEAFF. The CDR3 DNA follows: TGTGCCACCAGTGGAGGGACGAGCACTGAAGCTTTCTTT.

This clonotype was detected many times. The chain links TRBV5-1 to TRBJ2-2; TRBD1 matches 9 bases. J was trimmed by 3 bases and V by 0 bases; bases with no gene match: 0. Germline values: CDR1 SGHRS, CDR2 YFSETQ. The length of the CDR3 is 15 residues. The CDR3 nucleotides are TGCGCCAGCAGCTTGGGGACAGGGGACACCGGGGAGCTGTTTTTT. This encodes CASSLGTGDTGELFF.

This clonotype was detected many times. V is TRBV29-1 and J is TRBJ2-7; D may correspond to TRBD1 or TRBD2 (5 bases each). Per the germline V gene, CDR1 is SQVTM and CDR2 is ANQGSEA. There are 12 residues in the CDR3. The V and J ends lost 4 bases and 5 bases respectively, with 12 bases between them. CDR3 DNA: TGCAGCGTTGCGCCCGGGGCCGACGAGCAGTACTTC. Amino acid sequence: CSVAPGADEQYF.